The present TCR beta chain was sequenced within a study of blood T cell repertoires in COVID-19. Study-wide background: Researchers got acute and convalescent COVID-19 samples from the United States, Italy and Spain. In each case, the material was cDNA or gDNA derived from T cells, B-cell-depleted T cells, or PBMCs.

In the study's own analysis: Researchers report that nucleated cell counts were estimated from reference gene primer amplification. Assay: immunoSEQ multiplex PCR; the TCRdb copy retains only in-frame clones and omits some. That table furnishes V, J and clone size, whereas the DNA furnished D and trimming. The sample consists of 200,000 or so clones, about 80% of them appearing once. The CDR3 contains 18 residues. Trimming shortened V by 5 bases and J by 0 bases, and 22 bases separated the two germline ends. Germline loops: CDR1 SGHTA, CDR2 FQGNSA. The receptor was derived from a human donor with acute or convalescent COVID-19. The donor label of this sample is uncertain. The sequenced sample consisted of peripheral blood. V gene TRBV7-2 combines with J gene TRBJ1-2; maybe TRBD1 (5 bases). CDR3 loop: CASSLGGGGSLTNYGYTF. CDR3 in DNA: TGTGCCAGCAGCCTAGGCGGGGGGGGTTCCCTTACTAACTATGGCTACACCTTC.